The 12 T cell receptor beta chains reported below all come from one sample, sequenced in a study of T-cell reconstitution after alpha-beta-depleted transplantation in children. It was with unique molecular identifiers that the TCRbeta library was prepared. MiXCR, applied by TCRdb to the PCR reads, yields one record per CDR3 protein. The sample lists around 370,000 distinct CDR3 sequences, about a tenth seen once, with around 2.3% in the top ten. Specimen: PBMCs from the stem cell graft donor, collected from the stem cell graft. The receptors derive from a human donor who donated a stem cell graft to a child with acute lymphoblastic leukemia.

This clonotype came up a few times. J is TRBJ2-3 and V is TRBV7-3; D remains unclear. The CDR3 has 16 residues. Trimming pared 2 bases from V and 4 bases from J, leaving 16 bases between. The germline V gene encodes CDR1 SGHTA and CDR2 FQGTGA. DNA of the CDR3: TGTGCCAGCAGCTTAGGTTGGCCCAGGCTGCCAGATACGCAGTATTTT. Protein product: CASSLGWPRLPDTQYF.

The V and J genes are TRBV28 and TRBJ1-2; 9 bases align to TRBD1. Looked up from germline, CDR1 is MDHEN and CDR2 is SYDVKM. This CDR3 has 15 amino acids. The V segment lost 3 bases and the J segment 5 bases; nucleotides outside the gene matches: 7. CDR3 DNA sequence: TGTGCCAGCAGTTTGCACACAGGGGGCGTTTATGGCTACACCTTC. Its translation is CASSLHTGGVYGYTF.

This clonotype was counted a few times. The CDR3 nucleotides read TGTGCCAGCAGTTTGGGGTACAGGGGGCTGAGTGGCTACACCTTC. Its protein is CASSLGYRGLSGYTF. This chain connects TRBV28 to TRBJ1-2; TRBD1 matches 9 bases. The CDR3 is made up of 15 amino acids. Germline V gene sequence: CDR1 MDHEN, CDR2 SYDVKM. Trimming took 3 bases from V and 7 from J; bases not matched to a gene: 9.

The chain employs TRBV3-1 and TRBJ1-4; tentatively, D is TRBD1 (5 bases). The germline CDR1 and CDR2 sequences are LGHDT and YNNKEL (reference sequence). V dropped 3 bases and J dropped 5 bases, with 10 bases sitting between them. This CDR3 is built from 14 residues. The CDR3 DNA reads TGTGCCAGCAGCCAGCCGGGACGGAATGAAAAACTGTTTTTT. This sequence encodes CASSQPGRNEKLFF.

The rearrangement links TRBV5-6 to TRBJ2-5; 7 nucleotides line up with TRBD1. The ends lost 6 bases at V and 5 bases at J; junction bases unmatched: 7. The CDR3 runs 13 residues. Germline V gene data show CDR1 as SGHDT and CDR2 as YYEEEE. This CDR3 reads CASNRQGRETQYF. In nucleotides, the CDR3 is TGTGCCAGCAATAGACAGGGCAGGGAGACCCAGTACTTC.

The chain has TRBV10-3 and TRBJ1-5; 7 nucleotides align to TRBD1. Germline CDR1 is ENHRY and CDR2 is SYGVKD. CDR3 size: 15 residues. Trimming removed 3 bases from V and 3 bases from J; junction bases left unmatched: 5. CDR3 nucleotides: TGTGCCATCAGTGAACAGGGGTGGGACAATCAGCCCCAGCATTTT. It encodes CAISEQGWDNQPQHF.

This clonotype appeared a few times. V and J are TRBV20-1 and TRBJ2-3; D remains unclear. Germline V gene lookup returns CDR1 DFQATT and CDR2 SNEGSKA (reference sequence). This CDR3 has 15 amino acids. Deletions cut 7 bases from V and 1 base from J, with 18 bases between. The CDR3 sequence is CSVDLGRSGTDTQYF. The CDR3 coding sequence is TGCAGTGTAGACTTAGGGCGGAGCGGCACAGATACGCAGTATTTT.

This clonotype has only a few counts. V is TRBV7-2 and J is TRBJ2-1, with 8 bases matching TRBD2. The CDR3 spans 15 residues. V was pared by 6 bases and J by 4 bases, with 8 bases of the junction left unmatched. Germline V gives CDR1 SGHTA, CDR2 FQGNSA. The CDR3 bases are TGTGCCAGCAGTCCGGGAGCGGGAGCATACAATGAGCAGTTCTTC. It encodes CASSPGAGAYNEQFF. The full variable domain, rest sourced from reference TRBV7-2 and TRBJ2-1, is GAGVSQSPSNKVTEKGKDVELRCDPISGHTALYWYRQSLGQGLEFLIYFQGNSAPDKSGLPSDRFSAERTGGSVSTLTIQRTQQEDSAVYLCASSPGAGAYNEQFFGPGTRLTVL.

This clonotype was observed a few times. The rearrangement joins TRBV7-3 to TRBJ2-3; either TRBD1 or TRBD2 may fit D (5 bases each). The V gene lost 5 bases and the J gene lost 5 bases, with 17 bases spanning the gap. Germline V gene data show CDR1 as SGHTA and CDR2 as FQGTGA. This CDR3 spans 15 amino acids. DNA of the CDR3: TGTGCCAGCAGCCCGACCGGGACCTCCAGAGATACGCAGTATTTT. Residues: CASSPTGTSRDTQYF. The full variable domain, rest sourced from reference TRBV7-3 and TRBJ2-3, is GAGVSQTPSNKVTEKGKYVELRCDPISGHTALYWYRQSLGQGPEFLIYFQGTGAADDSGLPNDRFFAVRPEGSVSTLKIQRTERGDSAVYLCASSPTGTSRDTQYFGPGTRLTVL.

A few counts support this clonotype. Here the CDR3 reads CSAMRVRAGEQYF. In nucleotides, the CDR3 is TGCAGTGCTATGCGGGTCAGGGCGGGCGAGCAGTACTTC. The rearrangement links TRBV20-1 to TRBJ2-7; either TRBD1 or TRBD2 may supply D (5 bases each). CDR1 is DFQATT, CDR2 SNEGSKA, per germline (reference sequence). The CDR3 has 13 residues. V was cut by 4 bases and J by 6 bases, with 16 bases left in between.

This sequence joins TRBV12-3 or TRBV12-4 and TRBJ2-3; 8 bases are shared with TRBD2. The CDR3 sequence is 15 residues long. Unmatched junction bases numbered 9, after V lost 6 bases and J lost 4 bases. CDR3: CASRNLAGIADTQYF. CDR3 DNA sequence: TGTGCCAGCAGGAACTTAGCGGGAATCGCAGATACGCAGTATTTT.

The chain couples TRBV25-1 to TRBJ2-3; D is undetermined. Trimming cost V 0 bases and J 1 base, with 11 bases left between them. CDR3 size: 16 residues. Germline-derived CDR1 and CDR2 are MGHDK and SYGVNS. In nucleotides, the CDR3 is TGTGCCAGCAGTGAATATATGGGGTTTCGCACAGATACGCAGTATTTT. This encodes CASSEYMGFRTDTQYF.